These 27 T cell receptor beta chains originate from one sample sequenced in a study of T cell changes during pregnancy in multiple sclerosis (dated by TCRdb to between 2018 and 2021). The library was prepared using the immunoSEQ multiplex PCR assay. The table comes from immuneACCESS by way of TCRdb, which keeps in-frame sequences with V and J called. Part of the clones is missing from these tables; in studies checked, under half for an unresolved V gene and the rest for unknown reasons. In this sample the table shows 70,000 to 95,000 clones, about 89% of which occur a single time. The ten biggest clones cover approximately 0.45% of the sample. Sequences were derived from CD4+ T cells from peripheral blood mononuclear cells, sampled in the second trimester of pregnancy. The receptors come from a female donor with multiple sclerosis, enrolled in a pregnancy study.

CDR3 sequence reads: CASSQGRGYQETQYF. The CDR3 DNA reads TGCGCCAGCAGCCAAGGGCGAGGTTACCAAGAGACCCAGTACTTC. This chain joins TRBV4-3 and TRBJ2-5, with D unclear. V was cut by 1 base and J by 0 bases, with 9 bases left in between. CDR1 LGHNA and CDR2 YSLEER come from the germline V gene. The CDR3 is 15 amino acids.

The chain uses TRBV5-1 and TRBJ2-5; D is unresolved. CDR3 length: 12 amino acids. The ends were cut back, 0 bases at V and 5 bases at J, with 5 bases in the middle. Per the germline V gene, CDR1 is SGHRS and CDR2 is YFSETQ. The DNA for the CDR3 is TGCGCCAGCAGCTTGGTAGAGGAGACCCAGTACTTC. It specifies CASSLVEETQYF. Full variable domain (missing parts from reference TRBV5-1 and TRBJ2-5): KAGVTQTPRYLIKTRGQQVTLSCSPISGHRSVSWYQQTPGQGLQFLFEYFSETQRNKGNFPGRFSGRQFSNSRSEMNVSTLELGDSALYLCASSLVEETQYFGPGTRLLVL.

The chain recombines TRBV19 with TRBJ1-1, with a possible D match to TRBD1 (6 bases). V was pared by 6 bases and J by 11 bases, with 22 bases between. Per germline, CDR1 LNHDA and CDR2 SQIVND (reference sequence). The CDR3 is 14 residues long. The CDR3 protein is CASSPTGPTTRAFF. Here the CDR3 DNA reads TGTGCCAGTAGCCCTACAGGGCCGACCACCCGGGCTTTCTTT.

The chain uses TRBV7-2 and TRBJ2-1; no definite D call. The CDR3 spans 15 residues. From germline, CDR1 is SGHTA and CDR2 FQGNSA. Trimming left V 1 base short and J 2 bases short, with 9 bases between. The CDR3 spells CASSLESGAYNEQFF. The DNA of the CDR3 is TGTGCCAGCAGCTTAGAAAGTGGAGCCTACAATGAGCAGTTCTTC.

This chain connects TRBV29-1 to TRBJ1-2; D gene ambiguous. Germline lookup yields CDR1 SQVTM and CDR2 ANQGSEA. This CDR3 has 11 residues. The ends were cut back, 3 bases at V and 7 bases at J, with 9 bases in the middle. CDR3 residues: CSVEPGSGYTF. The CDR3 DNA is TGCAGCGTTGAGCCGGGTAGTGGCTACACCTTC.

The chain joins TRBV11-3 to TRBJ2-5; D not resolved. Trimming cost V 1 base and J 5 bases, with 8 bases left between them. CDR3 size: 13 residues. The germline V gene encodes CDR1 SGHNT and CDR2 YENEEA. The CDR3 region has the DNA TGTGCCAGCAGCTTAGGCGGCCTGGAGACCCAGTACTTC. Residues: CASSLGGLETQYF.

The chain links TRBV7-8 to TRBJ1-1; D call uncertain. From germline, CDR1 is SGHVS and CDR2 FQNEAQ. Trimming removed 0 bases at V and 2 bases at J, with 7 bases between. This CDR3 comprises 14 residues. CDR3 sequence (DNA): TGTGCCAGCAGCTTAGCCGCGGTTAACACTGAAGCTTTCTTT. Translation gives CASSLAAVNTEAFF. The whole variable domain, remainder taken from reference TRBV7-8 and TRBJ1-1, is GAGVSQSPRYKVAKRGQDVALRCDPISGHVSLFWYQQALGQGPEFLTYFQNEAQLDKSGLPSDRFFAERPEGSVSTLKIQRTQQEDSAVYLCASSLAAVNTEAFFGQGTRLTVV.

The CDR3 region is CASSPRQGGQPQHF. The CDR3 nucleotides are TGTGCCAGCAGCCCCCGGCAGGGGGGTCAGCCCCAGCATTTT. J is TRBJ1-5 and V is TRBV7-2, with 7 positions matching TRBD1. V dropped 5 bases and J dropped 6; count of bases not matched to a gene: 7. This CDR3 region has 14 residues. CDR1 and CDR2 from the germline V gene are SGHTA and FQGNSA.

The gene calls are TRBV2 and TRBJ1-2; D is ambiguous. From germline, CDR1 is SNHLY and CDR2 FYNNEI. The CDR3 sequence is 11 residues long. V lost 5 bases to trimming and J lost 4 bases, with 5 bases between them. CDR3 nucleotides: TGTGCCAGCAGTCAGATCTATGGCTACACCTTC. Translating gives CASSQIYGYTF.

V is TRBV28 and J is TRBJ2-1, with D perhaps matching TRBD2 (5 bases). CDR3 size: 14 residues. Trimming took 7 bases from V and 1 from J, leaving 11 bases between them. Per germline, CDR1 MDHEN and CDR2 SYDVKM. The CDR3 DNA is TGTGCCAGCAAGGACGGGAATTCCTACAATGAGCAGTTCTTC. Translating it yields CASKDGNSYNEQFF.

The gene calls are TRBV5-1 and TRBJ1-2, with D perhaps TRBD1 (6 bases). The V end lost 3 bases, the J end lost 4 bases, and 16 bases lay between the germline ends. The CDR3 extends over 15 amino acids. Looked up from germline, CDR1 is SGHRS and CDR2 is YFSETQ. CDR3 bases: TGCGCCAGCAGCTCCAGATCGGGCAGGGGCTATGGCTACACCTTC. It is translated as CASSSRSGRGYGYTF.

The J gene is TRBJ1-2, the V gene TRBV19, with 7 bases lining up with TRBD1. The length of the CDR3 is 13 residues. With V trimmed by 5 bases and J by 6 bases, 6 bases remained unmatched. CDR1 and CDR2 from the germline V gene are LNHDA and SQIVND (reference sequence). In DNA, the CDR3 is TGTGCCAGTAGTGTGGGCAGGGGGGATGGCTACACCTTC. Residues: CASSVGRGDGYTF.

The chain uses TRBV4-1 and TRBJ1-6; D gene uncertain. Germline lookup yields CDR1 MGHRA and CDR2 YSYEKL. This CDR3 is 13 amino acids long. V gave up 9 bases and J gave up 12 bases, with 18 bases separating them. The CDR3 DNA reads as TGCGCCAGGTCTGGGCCCCATGGTGGACCCCTCCACTTT. This codes for CARSGPHGGPLHF.

The V call is TRBV2, the J call TRBJ1-4, with D tentatively TRBD1 (5 bases). Germline V lookup: CDR1 SNHLY, CDR2 FYNNEI. This CDR3 spans 15 amino acids. V dropped 5 bases and J dropped 0 bases, with 10 bases sitting between them. CDR3 coding DNA: TGTGCCAGCAGTAGTAAACAGGCAACTAATGAAAAACTGTTTTTT. Translating gives CASSSKQATNEKLFF.

The count of this clone is one. V usage is TRBV27 and J usage is TRBJ1-5; tentative D call: TRBD1 (5 bases). V was shortened by 3 bases and J by 5 bases, with 8 bases between the two germline ends. CDR1 is MNHEY and CDR2 is SMNVEV in the germline V gene (reference sequence). This CDR3 region has 13 residues. CDR3 region: CASSLGGYQPQHF. Here the CDR3 DNA reads TGTGCCAGCAGTTTGGGGGGGTATCAGCCCCAGCATTTT.

This chain uses TRBV11-2 with TRBJ2-7; a weak D match, TRBD2 (6 bases). V lost 3 bases and J lost 7, with 10 bases in between. CDR1 and CDR2 (germline): SGHAT, FQNNGV. The CDR3 totals 12 residues. The CDR3 region has the DNA TGTGCCAGCAGCTTGGGAGGAACGGAGCAGTACTTC. This codes for CASSLGGTEQYF. Full variable domain (rest looked up from reference TRBV11-2 and TRBJ2-7): EAGVAQSPRYKIIEKRQSVAFWCNPISGHATLYWYQQILGQGPKLLIQFQNNGVVDDSQLPKDRFSAERLKGVDSTLKIQPAKLEDSAVYLCASSLGGTEQYFGPGTRLTVT.

The chain combines TRBV27 with TRBJ2-5; TRBD1 matches at 7 bases. This CDR3 region has 13 residues. Germline CDR1 is MNHEY and CDR2 is SMNVEV (reference sequence). Trimming took 5 bases from V and 3 from J; bases not matched to a gene: 3. CDR3 residues: CASSVTGKETQYF. As DNA, the CDR3 is TGTGCCAGCAGTGTGACAGGGAAAGAGACCCAGTACTTC.

This sequence joins TRBV6-5 and TRBJ1-1, with TRBD1 as a possible D gene (6 bases). There are 13 residues in the CDR3. The germline V gene encodes CDR1 MNHEY and CDR2 SVGAGI. Between the trimmed V and J ends, which lost 6 bases and 13 bases, there was a span of 21 bases. The CDR3 here is CASSPTLQGRGFF. CDR3 bases: TGTGCCAGCAGCCCGACCTTACAGGGACGGGGTTTCTTT.

The chain joins TRBV10-1 to TRBJ2-4, with TRBD1 identical over 7 bases. V dropped 7 bases and J dropped 1; count of bases not matched to a gene: 16. The CDR3 sequence is 18 residues long. In germline, CDR1 is WNHNN, CDR2 SYGVQD (reference sequence). Here the CDR3 reads CASNKGSPRGWAKNIQYF. The CDR3 coding sequence is TGCGCCAGCAACAAAGGGTCCCCCAGGGGGTGGGCCAAAAACATTCAGTACTTC.

This clone was observed once. The genes are TRBV9 and TRBJ2-5; 8 bases agree with TRBD2. Looked up from germline, CDR1 is SGDLS and CDR2 is YYNGEE. There are 15 residues in the CDR3. Trimming cost V 4 bases and J 7 bases; bases outside gene matches: 12. The DNA of the CDR3 is TGTGCCAGCAGCAGTAGCGGGACGCCCAGTGCGACCCAGTACTTC. Protein: CASSSSGTPSATQYF.

The V and J genes are TRBV19 and TRBJ2-5; 9 bases agree with TRBD2. Germline V gene lookup returns CDR1 LNHDA and CDR2 SQIVND (reference sequence). This CDR3 comprises 14 residues. The ends lost 2 bases at V and 5 bases at J; junction bases unmatched: 3. As DNA, the CDR3 is TGTGCCAGTAGTATACTAGCGGGGTTCGAGACCCAGTACTTC. Its translation: CASSILAGFETQYF. The full variable domain, rest sourced from reference TRBV19 and TRBJ2-5, is DGGITQSPKYLFRKEGQNVTLSCEQNLNHDAMYWYRQDPGQGLRLIYYSQIVNDFQKGDIAEGYSVSREKKESFPLTVTSAQKNPTAFYLCASSILAGFETQYFGPGTRLLVL.

The chain links TRBV7-8 to TRBJ2-7; the match to TRBD1 covers 11 bases. The ends lost 5 bases at V and 4 bases at J; junction bases unmatched: 7. This CDR3 contains 15 residues. The germline gives CDR1 SGHVS, CDR2 FQNEAQ. CDR3 region: CASSPRTGGDYEQYF. As DNA, the CDR3 is TGTGCCAGCAGCCCCCGGACAGGGGGCGATTACGAGCAGTACTTC.

This clone was seen a single time. CDR3 sequence: CASSQDRVRGYTF. As DNA, the CDR3 is TGTGCCAGCAGTCAGGACAGGGTCAGAGGCTACACCTTC. The chain uses TRBV2 and TRBJ1-2; TRBD1 agrees at 8 bases. The CDR3 runs to 13 residues. The junction had 7 bases not matched to a gene; V was cut back by 5 bases and J by 8 bases. Germline CDR1 SNHLY, CDR2 FYNNEI.

A single count supports this clone. The gene calls are TRBV19 and TRBJ1-3; D not resolved. This CDR3 is built from 16 residues. The V end lost 7 bases, the J end lost 3 bases, and 19 bases lay between the germline ends. Per germline, CDR1 LNHDA and CDR2 SQIVND (reference sequence). As DNA, the CDR3 is TGTGCCAGTACCCGTCAACTTGTCGCTTTTGGAAACACCATATATTTT. Amino acid sequence: CASTRQLVAFGNTIYF.

The rearrangement links TRBV5-1 to TRBJ2-3; tentatively, D is TRBD2 (6 bases). The CDR3 consists of 17 residues. Trimming shortened V by 0 bases and J by 0 bases, and 14 bases separated the two germline ends. Germline CDR1 reads SGHRS; CDR2 reads YFSETQ. CDR3 nucleotide sequence: TGCGCCAGCAGCTTGGCCAAAATAGCGGATAGCACAGATACGCAGTATTTT. Translating gives CASSLAKIADSTDTQYF.

This chain links TRBV6-5 with TRBJ1-6, with 9 bases matching TRBD1. This CDR3 is built from 14 residues. Germline V gene sequence: CDR1 MNHEY, CDR2 SVGAGI. V lost 6 bases and J lost 7; bases outside the gene matches: 4. The CDR3 DNA reads as TGTGCCAGCAGGACCGGGACAGGGAATTCACCCCTCCACTTT. This encodes CASRTGTGNSPLHF.

CDR3 DNA sequence: TGCAGCGCCCCCCTCGGGATTACTTACAATGAGCAGTTCTTC. This gives the protein CSAPLGITYNEQFF. V and J are TRBV29-1 and TRBJ2-1; the D gene is possibly TRBD2 (5 bases). CDR3 size: 14 residues. V was shortened by 7 bases and J by 4 bases, with 17 bases between the two germline ends. The V gene's germline CDR1 is SQVTM and CDR2 ANQGSEA.